Listed below are T cell receptor beta chains from one sample, sequenced in a study of identical twins. TCRdb itself ran the 5' RACE reads through MiXCR, one entry per CDR3 protein. The sample holds 230,000 or so distinct CDR3 sequences; 6.5% to 9.5% are singletons and the top ten take less than 4%. These data were also filed under a second study, of yellow fever vaccine responses in identical twins.

Sequenced: CD8+ T cells sorted from blood. The receptors derive from a woman aged 18-29 years in good health. The conserved cysteine and the conserved F or W are not part of the CDR3 here.

V gene,CDR3 protein
TRBV24-1,ATSDSLAGTGAYNEQF
TRBV7-8,ASSLMPAQETQY
TRBV11-2,ASNGDGNSPLH
TRBV10-3,AISGGKNDLVQIYEQY
TRBV6-2/TRBV6-3,ASSYFVGVTEAF
TRBV4-2,ASSQEEGAMNTEAF
TRBV19,ASSLIAGGTETQY
TRBV20-1,SARDYRDSPTYEQY
TRBV29-1,SAGTGDSYEQY
TRBV2,ASTGGSSYEQY
TRBV10-3,AMSGSDTGELF
TRBV15,ASRGGLSTDTQY
TRBV4-3,ASSQDPNGRNEQF
TRBV4-2,ASSRTLGTEAF
TRBV2,ASSSRVAGEPTDTQY
TRBV12-3/TRBV12-4,ASSQPGLSTGELF
TRBV4-2,ASSQERFTYNEQF